Each of the 15 T cell receptor beta chains below was sequenced from the same sample in a study of shared clonotypes between healthy human individuals (dated by TCRdb to the early 2020s). Library generation was performed with the immunoSEQ multiplex PCR assay. In its TCRdb copy, this immuneACCESS table keeps in-frame sequences only and misses some clones. Where compared with another copy, unresolved V genes explain less than half of these, and the others have no known cause. A total of hundreds of thousands of clones appear in this sample, around 81% of them only once. The ten biggest clones cover more than 10% of the sample. The sequenced material came from PBMCs. These receptors were obtained from a woman aged 40 to 55 in good health. Some clones in this sample may be carry-over from other donors' samples.

This chain connects TRBV15 to TRBJ1-3; D perhaps matches TRBD1 (6 bases). Germline V gives CDR1 LNHNV, CDR2 YYDKDF (reference sequence). The CDR3 is 14 amino acids. Trimming took off 9 bases at V and 0 bases at J, with 12 bases between the two ends. DNA of the CDR3: TGTGCCACTATACAGGGCAACTCTGGAAACACCATATATTTT. It codes for CATIQGNSGNTIYF.

This clone was detected only once. V gene TRBV18 combines with J gene TRBJ1-5; no reliable D call. Trimming took 3 bases from V and 1 from J, leaving 7 bases between them. Germline loops: CDR1 KGHSH, CDR2 LQKENI. The CDR3 totals 14 residues. The CDR3 is CASSPAGSNQPQHF. For the CDR3, the DNA is TGTGCCAGCTCACCGGCGGGGAGCAATCAGCCCCAGCATTTT. The full variable domain, its missing parts supplied by reference TRBV18 and TRBJ1-5, is NAGVMQNPRHLVRRRGQEARLRCSPMKGHSHVYWYRQLPEEGLKFMVYLQKENIIDESGMPKERFSAEFPKEGPSILRIQQVVRGDSAAYFCASSPAGSNQPQHFGDGTRLSIL.

For the CDR3, the DNA is TGTGCCAGTAGTATCTGGCAGGGGGACGGGGCCAACGTCCTGACTTTC. As protein: CASSIWQGDGANVLTF. The chain carries TRBV19 and TRBJ2-6; 7 bases line up with TRBD1. Germline V gene sequence: CDR1 LNHDA, CDR2 SQIVND (reference sequence). There are 16 residues in the CDR3. V dropped 3 bases and J dropped 4; count of bases not matched to a gene: 6.

This clone was recorded only once. CDR3 protein: CASSLTSGRRDTQYF. CDR3 DNA sequence: TGTGCCAGCAGTTTAACTAGCGGGAGGAGAGATACGCAGTATTTT. The chain combines TRBV28 with TRBJ2-3; 12 nucleotides line up with TRBD2. The ends lost 2 bases at V and 5 bases at J; junction bases unmatched: 2. Germline CDR1 MDHEN, CDR2 SYDVKM. There are 15 residues in the CDR3.

The V and J genes are TRBV7-2 and TRBJ2-1, with unresolved D. Germline lookup yields CDR1 SGHTA and CDR2 FQGNSA. V dropped 1 base and J dropped 10 bases, with 11 bases sitting between them. The CDR3 consists of 13 residues. The CDR3 region is CASSLVGRTEQFF. The CDR3 DNA reads as TGTGCCAGCAGCTTAGTAGGCAGGACCGAGCAGTTCTTC.

The chain employs TRBV6-5 and TRBJ2-1; D unresolved. V dropped 6 bases and J dropped 5 bases, with 11 bases sitting between them. The CDR3 contains 13 residues. CDR1 MNHEY and CDR2 SVGAGI come from the germline V gene. The CDR3 sequence: CASSRSLNNEQFF. The CDR3 nucleotides are TGTGCCAGCAGCAGAAGTTTGAACAATGAGCAGTTCTTC.

Only one count was recorded for this clone. J is TRBJ1-6 and V is TRBV27; no reliable D call. CDR1 is MNHEY and CDR2 is SMNVEV in the germline V gene (reference sequence). The V end was cut by 5 bases, the J end by 4 bases, with 3 bases between. The CDR3 sequence is 12 residues long. The CDR3 region is CASSPYNSPLHF. CDR3 nucleotides: TGTGCCAGCAGTCCATATAATTCACCCCTCCACTTT.

The V and J genes are TRBV10-2 and TRBJ1-1, with 7 nucleotides matching TRBD1. Germline V gives CDR1 WSHSY, CDR2 SAAADI. The V gene end was trimmed by 9 bases and the J gene end by 6 bases; junction bases not matched to a gene: 13. This CDR3 contains 14 residues. The CDR3 region is CASSRQGSTPEAFF. CDR3 sequence (DNA): TGCGCCAGTTCCCGACAGGGAAGCACCCCTGAAGCTTTCTTT.

This rearrangement joins TRBV5-4 to TRBJ2-7, with D perhaps matching TRBD2 (5 bases). V was trimmed by 0 bases and J by 4 bases, leaving 8 bases between them. Germline V CDR1 and CDR2: SGHNT, YYREEE (reference sequence). This CDR3 comprises 13 residues. The CDR3 is CASSLGGLYEQYF. Written as DNA, the CDR3 is TGTGCCAGCAGCTTGGGAGGGCTGTACGAGCAGTACTTC. The entire variable domain, with the rest obtained from reference TRBV5-4 and TRBJ2-7, is as follows: ETGVTQSPTHLIKTRGQQVTLRCSSQSGHNTVSWYQQALGQGPQFIFQYYREEENGRGNFPPRFSGLQFPNYSSELNVNALELDDSALYLCASSLGGLYEQYFGPGTRLTVT.

V usage is TRBV7-3 and J usage is TRBJ2-3, with D possibly TRBD2 on 5 matching bases. The CDR3 loop spans 17 amino acids. Germline V lookup: CDR1 SGHTA, CDR2 FQGTGA. Trimming took 2 bases from V and 0 from J, leaving 15 bases between them. Here the CDR3 DNA reads TGTGCCAGCAGCTTAGAACGGCTAGCTGTTAGCACAGATACGCAGTATTTT. This encodes CASSLERLAVSTDTQYF.

In the case of this clone: A read error likely explains this, since a far larger clone differs by one base. V usage is TRBV10-1 and J usage is TRBJ2-7; maybe TRBD2 (7 bases). Germline-derived CDR1 and CDR2 are WNHNN and SYGVQD (reference sequence). This CDR3 spans 15 amino acids. The CDR3 spells CASGESGGGFGEQYF. CDR3 coding DNA: TGCGCCAGCGGTGAGTCGGGCGGGGGCTTCGGTGAGCAGTACTTC.

This clone was detected once. A read error likely explains this, since a far larger clone differs by one base. Other nucleotide sequences in the sample specify the same CDR3. The chain recombines TRBV5-4 with TRBJ1-5; a possible D gene is TRBD1 (6 bases). Germline V CDR1 and CDR2: SGHNT, YYREEE (reference sequence). This CDR3 comprises 14 residues. CDR3 coding DNA: TGTGCCACCAACAGGGCCGATAGCAATCAGCCCCAGCATTTC. Its protein is CATNRADSNQPQHF.

The V gene is TRBV29-1, the J gene TRBJ2-2; 8 bases are shared with TRBD1. The germline V gene has CDR1 SQVTM and CDR2 ANQGSEA. This CDR3 comprises 16 residues. V trimming: 2 bases; J trimming: 1 base; junction bases outside the gene matches: 6. The CDR3 reads CSVETPGTGNTGELFF. The CDR3 DNA follows: TGCAGCGTTGAAACCCCCGGGACAGGGAACACCGGGGAGCTGTTTTTT.

The chain is built from TRBV28 and TRBJ2-2; no clear D. Trimming took 1 base from V and 4 from J, leaving 7 bases between them. CDR1 MDHEN and CDR2 SYDVKM come from the germline V gene. The CDR3 contains 14 residues. The CDR3 DNA reads TGTGCCAGCAGTTTATTAAGGGTCACCGGGGAGCTGTTTTTT. Its protein is CASSLLRVTGELFF.

This clone was counted only a few times. V is TRBV9 and J is TRBJ2-2; the D is unclear. The CDR3 has 14 residues. V dropped 2 bases and J dropped 4 bases, with 9 bases sitting between them. Germline V gene sequence: CDR1 SGDLS, CDR2 YYNGEE. The CDR3 is CASSVDSSTGELFF. The CDR3 region has the DNA TGTGCCAGCAGCGTCGACTCCAGCACCGGGGAGCTGTTTTTT.